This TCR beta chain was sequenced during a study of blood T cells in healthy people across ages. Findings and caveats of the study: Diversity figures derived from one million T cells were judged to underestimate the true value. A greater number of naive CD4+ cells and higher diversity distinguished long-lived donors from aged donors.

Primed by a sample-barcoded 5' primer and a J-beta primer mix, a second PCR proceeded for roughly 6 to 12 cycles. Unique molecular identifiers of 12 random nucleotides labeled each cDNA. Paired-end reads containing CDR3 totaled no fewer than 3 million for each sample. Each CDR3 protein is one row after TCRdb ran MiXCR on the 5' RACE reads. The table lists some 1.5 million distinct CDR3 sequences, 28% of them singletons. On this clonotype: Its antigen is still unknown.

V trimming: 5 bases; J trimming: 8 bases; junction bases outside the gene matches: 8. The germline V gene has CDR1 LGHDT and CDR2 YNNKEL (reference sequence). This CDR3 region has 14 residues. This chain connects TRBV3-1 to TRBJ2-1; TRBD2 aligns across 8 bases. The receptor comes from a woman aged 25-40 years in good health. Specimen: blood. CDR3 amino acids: CASSGRSSGDEQFF. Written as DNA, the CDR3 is TGTGCCAGCAGCGGGAGGAGTAGCGGGGATGAGCAGTTCTTC.